Included here is one T cell receptor (beta chain) sequence, with context. Cohorts were assigned according to the clinical history that participants reported. CDR1 is LNHDA, CDR2 SQIVND, per germline (reference sequence). Trimming pared 6 bases from V and 3 bases from J, leaving 17 bases between. This CDR3 has 15 amino acids. Per the original data handling: Cell counts per sample came from amplifying reference gene primers. Measured with immunoSEQ multiplex PCR; TCRdb has only the in-frame clones, and not every one. That table gives V, J and clone size, and the DNA gave D and trimming. The sample consists of 290,000 or so clones, 90% of them appearing once. The data stem from a study of blood T cell repertoires in COVID-19. Study at large: Acute-phase and convalescent COVID-19 samples originated in the United States, Italy and Spain. The cDNA or gDNA used as material had been derived from T cells, B-cell-depleted T cells, or PBMCs.

What was sequenced was PBMCs or T cells enriched from blood (not recorded which). The sequence came from a woman aged 18-29 years with acute COVID-19. The genes are TRBV19 and TRBJ2-5; TRBD2 is a possible D gene (6 bases). DNA of the CDR3: TGTGCCAGTAGGCCGGGACTGCAGGAGAAAGAGACCCAGTACTTC. The encoded protein is CASRPGLQEKETQYF.